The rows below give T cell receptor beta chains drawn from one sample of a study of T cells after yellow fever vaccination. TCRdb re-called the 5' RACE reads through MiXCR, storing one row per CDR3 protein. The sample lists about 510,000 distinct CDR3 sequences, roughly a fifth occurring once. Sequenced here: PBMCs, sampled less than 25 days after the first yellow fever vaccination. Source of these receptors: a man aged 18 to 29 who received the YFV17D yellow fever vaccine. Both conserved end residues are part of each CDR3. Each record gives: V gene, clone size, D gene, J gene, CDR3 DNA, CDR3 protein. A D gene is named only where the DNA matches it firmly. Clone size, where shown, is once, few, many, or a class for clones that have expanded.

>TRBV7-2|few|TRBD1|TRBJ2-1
TGTGCCTCCGGAGGACAGGTAAACAATGAGCAGTTCTTC
CASGGQVNNEQFF
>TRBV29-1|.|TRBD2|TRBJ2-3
TGCAGCGTTAGCGGGGCGGTCACTAGCACAGATACGCAGTATTTT
CSVSGAVTSTDTQYF
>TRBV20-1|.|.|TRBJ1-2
TGCAGTGCTAGACCGCATGACTATGGCTACACCTTC
CSARPHDYGYTF
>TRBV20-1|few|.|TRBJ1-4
TGCAGTGCGTACACGGCCGAAAAACTGTTTTTT
CSAYTAEKLFF
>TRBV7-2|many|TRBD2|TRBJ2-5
TGTGCCAGCAGCATTACTAGCGGGGTACGGGAGACCCAGTACTTC
CASSITSGVRETQYF
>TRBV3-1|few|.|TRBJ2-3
TGTGCCAGCAGCCCGGGACTCGCTGTGGGAGATACGCAGTATTTT
CASSPGLAVGDTQYF
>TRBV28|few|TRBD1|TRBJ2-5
TGTGCCAGCAGTTCCAGGACAGGGGCGACCCAGTACTTC
CASSSRTGATQYF
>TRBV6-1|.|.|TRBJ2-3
TGTGCCAGCAGATCCCGGGCAGGGTATAGAGATACGCAGTATTTT
CASRSRAGYRDTQYF
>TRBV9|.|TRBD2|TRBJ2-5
TGTGCCAGCAGCCCATGGACCGGGACTAGCGGCCTGGGAGGCGAGACCCAGTACTTC
CASSPWTGTSGLGGETQYF
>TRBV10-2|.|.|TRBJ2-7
TGCGCCAGCAGCCCGTGGCTAGCCTACGAGCAGTACTTC
CASSPWLAYEQYF
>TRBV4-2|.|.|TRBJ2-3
TGTGCCAGCAGCCCCCGGGGGGGGACAGACACAGATACGCAGTATTTT
CASSPRGGTDTDTQYF
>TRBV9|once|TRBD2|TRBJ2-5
TGTGCCAGCAGCGTAGGCCCAGCGGGGGGCCGGGAGACCCAGTACTTC
CASSVGPAGGRETQYF
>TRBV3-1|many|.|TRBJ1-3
TGTGCCAGCAGCCAACCCCTCTTTGAGGCTGGAAACACCATATATTTT
CASSQPLFEAGNTIYF
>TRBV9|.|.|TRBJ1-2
TGTGCCAGCAGCGTAGAGGGGGGCGGAAGCTATGGCTACACCTTC
CASSVEGGGSYGYTF
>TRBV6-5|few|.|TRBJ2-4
TGTGCCAGCAGTTCATCCATTCTAGCCAAAAACATTCAGTACTTC
CASSSSILAKNIQYF
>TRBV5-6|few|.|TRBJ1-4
TGTGCCAGCAGCTTATCTGTTAAACCGATTCCCACTAATGAAAAACTGTTTTTT
CASSLSVKPIPTNEKLFF
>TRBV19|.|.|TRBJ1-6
TGTGCCAGTAAGGGGACTGCCCGAGGACCCCTCCACTTT
CASKGTARGPLHF
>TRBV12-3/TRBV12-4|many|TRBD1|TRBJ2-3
TGTGCCACCCGGACAGGGGCGGGCGATACGCAGTATTTT
CATRTGAGDTQYF
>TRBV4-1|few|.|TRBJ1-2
TGCGCCAGCAGCCAAACGAGGGACTATCGTGGCTACACCTTC
CASSQTRDYRGYTF
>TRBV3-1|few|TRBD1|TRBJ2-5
TGTGCCAGCAGCCGCACCCTTTTGAGGGGGCTACTCCAAGAGACCCAGTACTTC
CASSRTLLRGLLQETQYF
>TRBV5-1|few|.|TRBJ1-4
TGCGCCAGCAGCCCGAGGGGGGCCCCTAATGAAAAACTGTTTTTT
CASSPRGAPNEKLFF
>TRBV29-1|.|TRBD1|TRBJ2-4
TGCAGCGTTGTAGGGGCCTGGACAGGGGAAAACATTCAGTACTTC
CSVVGAWTGENIQYF
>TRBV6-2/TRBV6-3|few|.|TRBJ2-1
TGTGCCAGCAGCGTGAGACTGGCGGATGAGCAGTTCTTC
CASSVRLADEQFF
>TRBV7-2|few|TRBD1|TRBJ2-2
TGTGCCAGCAGCTTAATAGGGGGCAGAGGGACCGGGGAGCTGTTTTTT
CASSLIGGRGTGELFF
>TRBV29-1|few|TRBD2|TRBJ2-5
TGCAGCGCCCTCGGGGGGGTGGAGGAGACCCAGTACTTC
CSALGGVEETQYF
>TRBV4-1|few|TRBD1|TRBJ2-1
TGCGCCAGCAGCCCGGACAGGGTTAATGAGCAGTTCTTC
CASSPDRVNEQFF
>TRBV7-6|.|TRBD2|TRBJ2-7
TGTGCCAGCAGCTCTCCGGCGGGGGGCGACGTCTACGAGCAGTACTTC
CASSSPAGGDVYEQYF
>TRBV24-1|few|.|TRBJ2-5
TGTGCCACCAGTGATCGTGGGACGGAAAAAGAGACCCAGTACTTC
CATSDRGTEKETQYF
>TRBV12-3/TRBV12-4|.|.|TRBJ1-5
TGTGCCAGCAGTTTATCTAGCTATCAGCCCCAGCATTTT
CASSLSSYQPQHF